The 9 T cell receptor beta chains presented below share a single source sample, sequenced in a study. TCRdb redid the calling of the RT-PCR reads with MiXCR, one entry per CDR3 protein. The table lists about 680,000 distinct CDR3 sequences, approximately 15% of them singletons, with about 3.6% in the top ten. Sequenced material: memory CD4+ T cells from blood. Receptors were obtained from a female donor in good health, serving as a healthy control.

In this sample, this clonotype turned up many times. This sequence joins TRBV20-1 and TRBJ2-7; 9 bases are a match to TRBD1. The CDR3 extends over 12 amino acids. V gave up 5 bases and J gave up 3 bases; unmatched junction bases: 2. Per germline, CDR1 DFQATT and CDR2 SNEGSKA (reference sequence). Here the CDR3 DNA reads TGCAGTGCTGGGACAGGGTACTACGAGCAGTACTTC. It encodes CSAGTGYYEQYF.

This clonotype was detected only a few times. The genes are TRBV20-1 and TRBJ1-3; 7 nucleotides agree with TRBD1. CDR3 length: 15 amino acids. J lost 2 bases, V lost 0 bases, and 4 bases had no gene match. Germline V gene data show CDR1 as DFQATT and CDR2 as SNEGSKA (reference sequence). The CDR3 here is CSARDWGTAGNTIYF. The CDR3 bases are TGCAGTGCTAGAGATTGGGGGACAGCTGGAAACACCATATATTTT.

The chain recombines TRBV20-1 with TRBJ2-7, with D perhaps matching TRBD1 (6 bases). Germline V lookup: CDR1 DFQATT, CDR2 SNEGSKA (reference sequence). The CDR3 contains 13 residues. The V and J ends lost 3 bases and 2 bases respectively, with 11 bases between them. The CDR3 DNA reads TGCAGTGCTAGCCGACAGGCCCCCTACGAGCAGTACTTC. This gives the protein CSASRQAPYEQYF.

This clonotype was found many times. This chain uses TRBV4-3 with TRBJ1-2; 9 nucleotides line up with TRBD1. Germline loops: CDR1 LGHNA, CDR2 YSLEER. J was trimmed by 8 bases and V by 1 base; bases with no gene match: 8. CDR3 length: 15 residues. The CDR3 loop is CASSQALGQGRGYTF. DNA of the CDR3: TGCGCCAGCAGCCAAGCCCTTGGACAGGGGAGAGGCTACACCTTC.

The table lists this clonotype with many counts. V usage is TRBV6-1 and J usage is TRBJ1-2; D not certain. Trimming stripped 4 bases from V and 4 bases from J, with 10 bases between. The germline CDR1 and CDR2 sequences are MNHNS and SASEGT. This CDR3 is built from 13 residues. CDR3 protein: CASSAESIYGYTF. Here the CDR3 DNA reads TGTGCCAGCAGTGCCGAGAGTATCTATGGCTACACCTTC.

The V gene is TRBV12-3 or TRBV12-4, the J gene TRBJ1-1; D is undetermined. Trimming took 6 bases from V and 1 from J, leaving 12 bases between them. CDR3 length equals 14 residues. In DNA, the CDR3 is TGTGCCAGCAGCCCGGAGAGTACGAACACTGAAGCTTTCTTT. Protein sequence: CASSPESTNTEAFF.

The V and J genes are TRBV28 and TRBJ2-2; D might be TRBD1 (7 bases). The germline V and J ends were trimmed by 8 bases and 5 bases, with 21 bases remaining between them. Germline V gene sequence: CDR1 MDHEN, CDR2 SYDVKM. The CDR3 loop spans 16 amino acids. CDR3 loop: CASYSLGRDRTGELFF. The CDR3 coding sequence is TGTGCCAGCTATTCACTCGGGCGGGACAGAACCGGGGAGCTGTTTTTT. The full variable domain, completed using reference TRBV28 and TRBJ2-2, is DVKVTQSSRYLVKRTGEKVFLECVQDMDHENMFWYRQDPGLGLRLIYFSYDVKMKEKGDIPEGYSVSREKKERFSLILESASTNQTSMYLCASYSLGRDRTGELFFGEGSRLTVL.

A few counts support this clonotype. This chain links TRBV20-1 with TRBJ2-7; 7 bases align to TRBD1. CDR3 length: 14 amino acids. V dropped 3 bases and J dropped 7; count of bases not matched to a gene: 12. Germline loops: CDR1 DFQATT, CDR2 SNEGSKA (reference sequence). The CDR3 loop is CSASVQGRTGEQYF. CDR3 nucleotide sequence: TGCAGTGCTAGCGTACAGGGGAGAACGGGAGAGCAGTACTTC.

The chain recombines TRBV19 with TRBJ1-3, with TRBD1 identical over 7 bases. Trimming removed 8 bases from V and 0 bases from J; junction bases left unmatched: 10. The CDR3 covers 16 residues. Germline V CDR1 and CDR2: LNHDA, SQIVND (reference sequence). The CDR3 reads CASFHRDSHSGNTIYF. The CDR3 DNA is TGTGCCAGTTTTCACCGGGACAGTCACTCTGGAAACACCATATATTTT.